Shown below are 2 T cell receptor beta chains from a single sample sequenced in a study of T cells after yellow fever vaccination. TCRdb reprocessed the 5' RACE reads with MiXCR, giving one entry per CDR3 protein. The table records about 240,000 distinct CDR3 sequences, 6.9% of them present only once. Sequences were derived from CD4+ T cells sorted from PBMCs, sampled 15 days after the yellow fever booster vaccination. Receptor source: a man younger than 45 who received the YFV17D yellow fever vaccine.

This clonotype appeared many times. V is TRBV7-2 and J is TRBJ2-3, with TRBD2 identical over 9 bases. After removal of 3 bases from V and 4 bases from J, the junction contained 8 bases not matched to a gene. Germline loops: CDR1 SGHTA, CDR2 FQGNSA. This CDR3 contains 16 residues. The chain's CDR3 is CASSFHSGSVADTQYF. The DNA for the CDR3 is TGTGCCAGCAGCTTTCATAGCGGGAGTGTCGCAGATACGCAGTATTTT.

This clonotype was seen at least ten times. The CDR3 reads CASSIRTSTDTQYF. In DNA form, the CDR3 reads TGTGCCAGCAGCATACGGACTAGCACAGATACGCAGTATTTT. This chain links TRBV3-1 with TRBJ2-3, with D perhaps matching TRBD2 (5 bases). Germline CDR1 LGHDT, CDR2 YNNKEL (reference sequence). CDR3 length: 14 residues. The ends were cut back, 5 bases at V and 0 bases at J, with 9 bases in the middle.